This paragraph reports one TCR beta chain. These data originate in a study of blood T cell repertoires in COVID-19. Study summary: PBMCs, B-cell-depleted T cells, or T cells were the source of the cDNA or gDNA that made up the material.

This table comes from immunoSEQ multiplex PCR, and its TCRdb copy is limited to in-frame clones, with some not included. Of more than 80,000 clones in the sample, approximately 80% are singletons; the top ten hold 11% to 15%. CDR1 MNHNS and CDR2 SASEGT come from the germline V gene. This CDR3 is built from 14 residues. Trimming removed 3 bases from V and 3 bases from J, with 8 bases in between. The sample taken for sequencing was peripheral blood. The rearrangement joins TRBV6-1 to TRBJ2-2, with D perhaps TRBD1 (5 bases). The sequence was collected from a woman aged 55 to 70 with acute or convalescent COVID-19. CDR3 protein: CASSDGRDTGELFF. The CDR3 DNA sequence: TGTGCCAGCAGTGACGGCAGGGACACCGGGGAGCTGTTTTTT.